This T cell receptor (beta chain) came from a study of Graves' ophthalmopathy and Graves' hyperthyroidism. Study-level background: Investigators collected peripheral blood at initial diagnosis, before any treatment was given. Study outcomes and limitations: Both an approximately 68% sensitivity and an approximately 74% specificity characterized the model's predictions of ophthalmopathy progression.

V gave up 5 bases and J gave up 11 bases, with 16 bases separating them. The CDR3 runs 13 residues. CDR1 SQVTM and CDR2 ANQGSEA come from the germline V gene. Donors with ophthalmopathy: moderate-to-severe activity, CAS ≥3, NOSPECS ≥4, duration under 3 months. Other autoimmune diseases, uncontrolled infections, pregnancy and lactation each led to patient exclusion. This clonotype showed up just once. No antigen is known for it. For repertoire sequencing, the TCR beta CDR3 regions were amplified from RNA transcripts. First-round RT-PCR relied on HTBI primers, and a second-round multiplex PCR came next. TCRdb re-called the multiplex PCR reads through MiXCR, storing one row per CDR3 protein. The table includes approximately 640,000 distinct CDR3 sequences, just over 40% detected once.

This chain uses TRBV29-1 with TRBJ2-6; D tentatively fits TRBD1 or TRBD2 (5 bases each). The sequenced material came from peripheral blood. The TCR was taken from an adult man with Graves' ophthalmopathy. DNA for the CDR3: TGCAGCGTTTTTGGGCGCAGGGACGACGTCCTGACTTTC. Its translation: CSVFGRRDDVLTF.